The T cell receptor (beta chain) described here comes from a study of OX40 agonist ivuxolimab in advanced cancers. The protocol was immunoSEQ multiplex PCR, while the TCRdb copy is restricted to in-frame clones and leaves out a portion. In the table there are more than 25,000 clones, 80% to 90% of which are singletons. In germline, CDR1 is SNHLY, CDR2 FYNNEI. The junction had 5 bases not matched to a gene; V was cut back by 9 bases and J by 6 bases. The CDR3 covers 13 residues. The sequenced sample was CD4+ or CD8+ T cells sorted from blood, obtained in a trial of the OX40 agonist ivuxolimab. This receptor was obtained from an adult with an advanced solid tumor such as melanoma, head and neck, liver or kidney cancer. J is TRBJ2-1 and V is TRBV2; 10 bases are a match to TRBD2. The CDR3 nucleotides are TGTGCCAGTCGAGGGACTAGCGCCAATGAGCAGTTCTTC. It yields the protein CASRGTSANEQFF.